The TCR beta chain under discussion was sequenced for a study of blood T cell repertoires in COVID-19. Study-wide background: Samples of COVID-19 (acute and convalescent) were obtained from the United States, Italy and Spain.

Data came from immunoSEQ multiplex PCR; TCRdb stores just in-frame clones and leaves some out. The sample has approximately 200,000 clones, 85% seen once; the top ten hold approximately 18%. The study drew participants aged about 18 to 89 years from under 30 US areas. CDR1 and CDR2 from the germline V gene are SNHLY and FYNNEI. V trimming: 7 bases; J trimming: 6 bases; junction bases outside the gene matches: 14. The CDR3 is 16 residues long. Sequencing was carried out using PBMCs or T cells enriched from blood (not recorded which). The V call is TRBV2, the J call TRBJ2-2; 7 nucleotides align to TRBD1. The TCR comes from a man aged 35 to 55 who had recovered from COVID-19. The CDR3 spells CASNSLGTVFAGELFF. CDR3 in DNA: TGTGCCAGCAACTCGTTGGGGACAGTTTTCGCCGGGGAGCTGTTTTTT.